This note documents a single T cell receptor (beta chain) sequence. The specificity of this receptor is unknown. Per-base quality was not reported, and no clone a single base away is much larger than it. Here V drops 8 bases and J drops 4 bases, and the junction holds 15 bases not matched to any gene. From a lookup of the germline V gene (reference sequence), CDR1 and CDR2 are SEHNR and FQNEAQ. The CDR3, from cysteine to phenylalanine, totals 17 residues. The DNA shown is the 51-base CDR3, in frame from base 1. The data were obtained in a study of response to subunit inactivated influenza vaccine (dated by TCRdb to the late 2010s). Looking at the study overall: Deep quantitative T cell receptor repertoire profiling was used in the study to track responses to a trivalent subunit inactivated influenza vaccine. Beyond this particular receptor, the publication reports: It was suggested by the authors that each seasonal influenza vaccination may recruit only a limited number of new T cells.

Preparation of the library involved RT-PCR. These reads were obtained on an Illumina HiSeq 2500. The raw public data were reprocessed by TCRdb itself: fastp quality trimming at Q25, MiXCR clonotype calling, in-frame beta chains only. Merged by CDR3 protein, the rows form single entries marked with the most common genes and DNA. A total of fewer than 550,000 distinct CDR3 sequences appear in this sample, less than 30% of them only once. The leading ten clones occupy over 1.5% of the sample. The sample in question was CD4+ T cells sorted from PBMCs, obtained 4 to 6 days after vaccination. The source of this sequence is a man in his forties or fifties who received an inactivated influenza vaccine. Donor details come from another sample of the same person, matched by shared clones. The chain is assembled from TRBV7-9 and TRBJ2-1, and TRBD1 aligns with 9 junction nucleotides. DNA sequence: TGTGCCAGCCGGGGCAGGCCTGTACAGGGGGCATACAATGAGCAGTTCTTC. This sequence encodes CASRGRPVQGAYNEQFF.